This T cell receptor (beta chain) stems from a study of blood T cell repertoires in COVID-19. Per the study methods: Amplified reference gene primers provided the basis for estimating nucleated cell counts. The repertoire was sequenced with immunoSEQ multiplex PCR; TCRdb's copy has only in-frame clones and lacks some. That table is the source of V, J and clone size, and D and trimming were worked out from the DNA. Counted here are about 190,000 clones, 90% occurring once; the ten biggest clones make up about 0.59%. This clone was observed a single time. The CDR3 covers 12 residues. Germline CDR1 MNHEY, CDR2 SVGAGI. Trimming left V 7 bases short and J 0 bases short, with 6 bases between.

The sample taken for sequencing was peripheral blood. The TCR was taken from a man in his fifties or sixties with acute or convalescent COVID-19. V usage is TRBV6-5 and J usage is TRBJ2-5; D uncertain. The CDR3, as DNA: TGTGCCAGCACTGCGTACCAAGAGACCCAGTACTTC. Translated: CASTAYQETQYF.